A single sample is the source of the 32 T cell receptor beta chains below, sequenced in a study of blood T cells in healthy people across ages. A sample-barcoded 5' primer and a J-beta primer mix were used in a second PCR of about 7 to 11 cycles. TCRdb re-called the 5' RACE reads through MiXCR, storing one row per CDR3 protein. Of 1.5 million or so distinct CDR3 sequences listed, roughly 40% were seen once; the top ten hold approximately 7.9%. Sequencing was carried out using blood. Source of these receptors: a woman in her late teens or twenties in good health.

The chain joins TRBV20-1 to TRBJ2-1; 13 nucleotides match TRBD2. V gave up 3 bases and J gave up 7 bases; unmatched junction bases: 6. CDR1 and CDR2 from the germline V gene are DFQATT and SNEGSKA (reference sequence). This CDR3 spans 15 amino acids. The DNA for the CDR3 is TGCAGTGCTAGGGGGACTAGCGGGATAGTGAATGAGCAGTTCTTC. Translation gives CSARGTSGIVNEQFF.

The CDR3 DNA is TGTGCCAGCAGTTTTGGTCTGGAGAACACTGAAGCTTTCTTT. Its protein is CASSFGLENTEAFF. This rearrangement joins TRBV28 to TRBJ1-1; D remains unclear. CDR3 length equals 14 residues. Germline assignment: CDR1 MDHEN and CDR2 SYDVKM. V lost 3 bases to trimming and J lost 1 base, with 9 bases between them.

The chain recombines TRBV28 with TRBJ2-7; D possibly corresponds to TRBD2 (7 bases). Between the trimmed V and J ends, which lost 2 bases and 7 bases, there was a span of 24 bases. This CDR3 spans 17 amino acids. CDR1 and CDR2 from the germline V gene are MDHEN and SYDVKM. CDR3 sequence (DNA): TGTGCCAGCAGTTTAATGGGCGGGGGCCGCTCCTACAATGAGCAGTACTTC. Its translation is CASSLMGGGRSYNEQYF.

The table lists this clonotype with a few counts. This chain joins TRBV7-9 and TRBJ2-7; possible D gene TRBD1, 6 bases. The germline V gene has CDR1 SEHNR and CDR2 FQNEAQ (reference sequence). V lost 5 bases and J 3 bases, leaving 17 bases between the germline ends. This CDR3 has 15 residues. In nucleotides, the CDR3 is TGTGCCAGCAGCCCTAGGACCCAGGGGCTCTACGAGCAGTACTTC. It codes for CASSPRTQGLYEQYF.

The chain links TRBV6-1 to TRBJ2-1, with a tentative D call TRBD1 (5 bases). CDR1 is MNHNS and CDR2 is SASEGT in the germline V gene. CDR3 length: 14 amino acids. The V end was cut by 6 bases, the J end by 5 bases, with 14 bases between. CDR3 in DNA: TGTGCCAGCAGCCGAAAATCACAGGACAATGAGCAGTTCTTC. It is translated as CASSRKSQDNEQFF.

This clonotype has just a few counts. The rearrangement joins TRBV6-2 or TRBV6-3 to TRBJ2-5; the D is unclear. V dropped 8 bases and J dropped 5 bases, with 21 bases sitting between them. The CDR3 covers 15 residues. Per germline, CDR1 MNHEY and CDR2 SVGEGT. The CDR3 region is CASGPLDGVMETQYF. As DNA, the CDR3 is TGTGCCAGCGGGCCCCTCGACGGCGTGATGGAGACCCAGTACTTC.

CDR3 sequence reads: CASSFQGGVDGYTF. The DNA of the CDR3 is TGTGCCAGCAGCTTTCAAGGGGGCGTGGATGGCTACACCTTC. V and J are TRBV7-9 and TRBJ1-2, with 7 bases aligning to TRBD1. The CDR3 extends over 14 amino acids. Germline CDR1 and CDR2: SEHNR and FQNEAQ (reference sequence). Trimming cost V 3 bases and J 6 bases; bases outside gene matches: 7.

The V call is TRBV7-9, the J call TRBJ2-5; TRBD2 matches 8 bases. Germline CDR1 and CDR2: SEHNR and FQNEAQ (reference sequence). Unmatched junction bases numbered 9, after V lost 5 bases and J lost 1 base. This CDR3 contains 16 residues. For the CDR3, the DNA is TGTGCCAGCAGCACAACTAGCGGCGAGATCCAAGAGACCCAGTACTTC. Its translation: CASSTTSGEIQETQYF.

This chain joins TRBV27 and TRBJ2-5, with D perhaps matching TRBD2 (6 bases). V was trimmed by 5 bases and J by 7 bases, leaving 17 bases between them. From germline, CDR1 is MNHEY and CDR2 SMNVEV (reference sequence). CDR3 length equals 14 residues. CDR3 protein: CASSTGLMFGTQYF. The CDR3 coding sequence is TGTGCCAGCAGTACGGGACTCATGTTCGGGACCCAGTACTTC.

The CDR3 loop is CATSPQGTGAEKLFF. Here the CDR3 DNA reads TGTGCCACCAGCCCACAAGGGACAGGGGCTGAAAAACTGTTTTTT. The J gene is TRBJ1-4, the V gene TRBV15; 10 nucleotides agree with TRBD1. The CDR3 extends over 15 amino acids. In germline, CDR1 is LNHNV, CDR2 YYDKDF (reference sequence). The ends lost 5 bases at V and 7 bases at J; junction bases unmatched: 7. Full variable domain (missing parts from reference TRBV15 and TRBJ1-4): DAMVIQNPRYQVTQFGKPVTLSCSQTLNHNVMYWYQQKSSQAPKLLFHYYDKDFNNEADTPDNFQSRRPNTSFCFLDIRSPGLGDTAMYLCATSPQGTGAEKLFFGSGTQLSVL.

The CDR3 here is CASSHSGALSYNEQYF. CDR3 DNA sequence: TGTGCCAGCAGTCATAGCGGGGCATTATCCTACAATGAGCAGTACTTC. The chain is built from TRBV7-2 and TRBJ2-1; 8 bases are shared with TRBD2. With the DNA end fitting TRBJ2-7 better, the J assignment may be wrong. The germline V gene has CDR1 SGHTA and CDR2 FQGNSA. The CDR3 has 16 residues.

The genes are TRBV2 and TRBJ2-7, with TRBD2 identical over 7 bases. In germline, CDR1 is SNHLY, CDR2 FYNNEI. V shed 3 bases and J 1 base; nucleotides not matched to a gene: 6. The CDR3 extends over 15 amino acids. In nucleotides, the CDR3 is TGTGCCAGCAGTGAGCCAGCGGGGTCGTCCTACGAGCAGTACTTC. This sequence encodes CASSEPAGSSYEQYF.

V is TRBV28 and J is TRBJ2-7; tentatively, D is TRBD1 (6 bases). Germline V lookup: CDR1 MDHEN, CDR2 SYDVKM. This CDR3 contains 13 residues. The CDR3 loop is CVSVAGDRYEQYF. CDR3 DNA sequence: TGTGTCTCCGTGGCAGGGGATAGGTACGAGCAGTACTTC. Combining the CDR3 with reference TRBV28 and TRBJ2-7 gives the whole variable domain DVKVTQSSRYLVKRTGEKVFLECVQDMDHENMFWYRQDPGLGLRLIYFSYDVKMKEKGDIPEGYSVSREKKERFSLILESASTNQTSMYLCVSVAGDRYEQYFGPGTRLTVT.

The chain recombines TRBV3-1 with TRBJ1-5; D gene ambiguous. Germline V lookup: CDR1 LGHDT, CDR2 YNNKEL (reference sequence). This CDR3 contains 17 residues. V was clipped by 0 bases and J by 2 bases, with 14 bases between them. The CDR3 sequence: CASSQERSGMGNQPQHF. The CDR3 DNA reads TGTGCCAGCAGCCAAGAACGATCCGGGATGGGCAATCAGCCCCAGCATTTT.

The chain carries TRBV15 and TRBJ1-1, with D perhaps matching TRBD1 (6 bases). Trimming removed 3 bases at V and 0 bases at J, with 11 bases between. The germline CDR1 and CDR2 sequences are LNHNV and YYDKDF (reference sequence). CDR3 length: 15 residues. In nucleotides, the CDR3 is TGTGCCACCAGCAGGGGGACAAACATGAACACTGAAGCTTTCTTT. Residues: CATSRGTNMNTEAFF.

In its sample, this clonotype was seen a few times. The rearrangement uses TRBV3-1 and TRBJ2-7; D is possibly TRBD2 (6 bases). This CDR3 has 12 residues. Trimming took 2 bases from V and 6 from J, leaving 8 bases between them. In germline, CDR1 is LGHDT, CDR2 YNNKEL (reference sequence). The CDR3 here is CASSQFGGEQYF. CDR3 bases: TGTGCCAGCAGCCAATTCGGGGGCGAGCAGTACTTC.

Comment on this clonotype: The junction shows a germline mismatch at one end, possibly a read error. The genes are TRBV6-5 and TRBJ1-2; D might be TRBD1 (5 bases). The CDR3 totals 16 residues. Germline CDR1 MNHEY, CDR2 SVGAGI. The CDR3 spells CAGSYSWDPANYGYTF. Here the CDR3 DNA reads TGTGCCGGCAGTTACTCGTGGGACCCGGCGAACTATGGCTACACCTTC.

The chain employs TRBV12-3 or TRBV12-4 and TRBJ2-1, with 13 positions matching TRBD2. Losses at the gene ends were 6 bases for V and 5 bases for J; bases not matched to a gene: 7. The CDR3 is made up of 16 amino acids. The chain's CDR3 is CASRGLAGWEDNEQFF. CDR3 bases: TGTGCCAGCAGGGGACTAGCGGGGTGGGAGGACAATGAGCAGTTCTTC.

Turning to this clonotype: The germline gene is not matched at one end of the junction; a read error may be the cause. The rearrangement joins TRBV6-5 to TRBJ2-5, with 8 bases identical to TRBD1. This CDR3 is 14 amino acids long. Germline CDR1 and CDR2: MNHEY and SVGAGI. This CDR3 reads CAGSLTGAQETQYF. The CDR3 DNA follows: TGTGCCGGCAGCTTGACAGGGGCACAAGAGACCCAGTACTTC.

The chain recombines TRBV15 with TRBJ2-7; D remains ambiguous. V was clipped by 1 base and J by 3 bases, with 7 bases between them. Germline CDR1 reads LNHNV; CDR2 reads YYDKDF (reference sequence). This CDR3 region has 13 residues. The chain's CDR3 is CATSRGRNYEQYF. CDR3 sequence (DNA): TGTGCCACCAGCAGAGGACGGAACTACGAGCAGTACTTC.

The chain employs TRBV6-5 and TRBJ2-2; possible D gene TRBD2, 7 bases. The CDR3 spans 15 residues. Trimming pared 7 bases from V and 2 bases from J, leaving 14 bases between. Germline V lookup: CDR1 MNHEY, CDR2 SVGAGI. The CDR3 DNA follows: TGTGCCAGCACCCCGGGGGGCCCCAACACCGGGGAGCTGTTTTTT. It codes for CASTPGGPNTGELFF.

The chain has TRBV5-1 and TRBJ2-7; D may be TRBD1 (6 bases). Germline CDR1 reads SGHRS; CDR2 reads YFSETQ. The CDR3 contains 15 residues. The V end was cut by 4 bases, the J end by 3 bases, with 17 bases between. The CDR3 protein is CASSDKDRGGYEQYF. CDR3 nucleotide sequence: TGCGCCAGCAGCGATAAAGACCGAGGGGGCTACGAGCAGTACTTC.

Only a few counts were recorded for this clonotype. V is TRBV6-5 and J is TRBJ2-7, with 9 bases matching TRBD1. V was clipped by 7 bases and J by 4 bases; unmatched bases: 8. The CDR3 runs to 14 residues. Germline CDR1 is MNHEY and CDR2 is SVGAGI. Here the CDR3 reads CASTRTGVMYEQYF. DNA for the CDR3: TGTGCCAGCACCCGGACAGGGGTAATGTACGAGCAGTACTTC.

This clonotype was seen more than once but under ten times. The chain recombines TRBV6-2 or TRBV6-3 with TRBJ2-1; 7 bases line up with TRBD2. Germline trimming cut 8 bases from V and 8 bases from J; bases unmatched to any gene: 9. The CDR3 has 13 residues. Germline V gene sequence: CDR1 MNHEY, CDR2 SVGEGT. This CDR3 reads CASAPGLGYEQFF. CDR3 sequence (DNA): TGTGCCAGCGCCCCAGGACTAGGCTATGAGCAGTTCTTC.

The chain uses TRBV7-8 and TRBJ2-7; D is possibly TRBD2 (6 bases). Germline assignment: CDR1 SGHVS and CDR2 FQNEAQ. Trimming shortened V by 5 bases and J by 6 bases, and 17 bases separated the two germline ends. There are 14 residues in the CDR3. In DNA form, the CDR3 reads TGTGCCAGCAGCAACATGGGGGGATTGTCCGAGCAGTACTTC. Residues: CASSNMGGLSEQYF.

In its sample, this clonotype was seen a few times. This chain connects TRBV12-3 or TRBV12-4 to TRBJ2-7, with 8 positions matching TRBD1. The CDR3 totals 13 residues. After removal of 11 bases from V and 3 bases from J, the junction contained 9 bases not matched to a gene. Here the CDR3 DNA reads TGTGCCTGGAAAGAAGACAGGGGCTACGAGCAGTACTTC. Its protein product is CAWKEDRGYEQYF.

The V and J genes are TRBV9 and TRBJ1-2, with D uncertain. V was shortened by 0 bases and J by 4 bases, with 13 bases between the two germline ends. Germline loops: CDR1 SGDLS, CDR2 YYNGEE. CDR3 length: 15 residues. The CDR3 sequence is CASSVEVSSGYGYTF. In nucleotides, the CDR3 is TGTGCCAGCAGCGTAGAGGTCAGCTCGGGCTATGGCTACACCTTC.

The J gene is TRBJ1-4, the V gene TRBV12-3 or TRBV12-4; 8 bases map to TRBD1. The CDR3 contains 14 residues. The J segment lost 10 bases and the V segment lost 6 bases, leaving 10 bases of the junction unmatched. The CDR3 nucleotides are TGTGCCAGCAGCCCGGACAGGGACCATGGAAAACTGTTTTTT. Protein product: CASSPDRDHGKLFF.

The chain uses TRBV14 and TRBJ1-5, with D perhaps matching TRBD1 (6 bases). The CDR3 runs 16 residues. Trimming cost V 0 bases and J 1 base, with 10 bases left between them. Germline V gene data show CDR1 as SGHDN and CDR2 as FVKESK. In DNA form, the CDR3 reads TGTGCCAGCAGCCAAGATGGGGGGCTAAGCAATCAGCCCCAGCATTTT. This encodes CASSQDGGLSNQPQHF.

Of note for this clonotype: A junction end diverges from the germline sequence, so it may reflect a read error. CDR3 in amino acids: CVTSRVLGGNTEAFF. The CDR3 DNA reads as TGTGTCACCAGCAGGGTTCTCGGGGGGAACACTGAAGCTTTCTTT. The J gene is TRBJ1-1, the V gene TRBV15; D is perhaps TRBD1 (5 bases). The CDR3 sequence is 15 residues long. Per the germline V gene, CDR1 is LNHNV and CDR2 is YYDKDF (reference sequence).

In this sample, this clonotype turned up many times. Just one base apart from a much larger clone, this may be a read error. The CDR3 DNA is TGTGCCAGCAGGAGGGTAGATAATTCACCCCTCCACTTT. This sequence encodes CASRRVDNSPLHF. The gene calls are TRBV14 and TRBJ1-6; no firm D call. Germline V lookup: CDR1 SGHDN, CDR2 FVKESK. The CDR3 runs to 13 residues. The ends were cut back, 6 bases at V and 5 bases at J, with 8 bases in the middle.

This clonotype has just a few counts. The chain combines TRBV2 with TRBJ1-1, with D unresolved. Germline lookup yields CDR1 SNHLY and CDR2 FYNNEI. The CDR3 has 12 residues. V lost 6 bases to trimming and J lost 3 bases, with 8 bases between them. CDR3 nucleotides: TGTGCCAGCAGGGAGTCGGACACTGAAGCTTTCTTT. It codes for CASRESDTEAFF.